Each of the 5 T cell receptor beta chains below was sequenced from the same sample in a study of PD-1 blockade in mismatch repair-deficient tumors. The table came from immunoSEQ multiplex PCR; TCRdb's copy has only in-frame clones and leaves some out. The sample lists about 100,000 clones, 82% seen once, with around 6.9% in the top ten. This specimen consisted of peripheral blood, obtained about eight months after starting pembrolizumab. The receptors were gathered from an adult with mismatch repair-deficient cancer.

The chain recombines TRBV19 with TRBJ1-5; 8 bases match TRBD1. CDR1 and CDR2 from the germline V gene are LNHDA and SQIVND (reference sequence). The CDR3 is made up of 16 amino acids. J was trimmed by 9 bases and V by 5 bases; bases with no gene match: 15. The CDR3 DNA reads TGTGCCAGTAGTCCTTTGGGAGGACAGGGAAACCGGCCCCAGCATTTT. This translates into CASSPLGGQGNRPQHF.

The CDR3 DNA sequence: TGTGCCAGCTCACCGGACAGGGGATGGCACACTGAAGCTTTCTTT. It specifies CASSPDRGWHTEAFF. This chain connects TRBV18 to TRBJ1-1, with TRBD1 matching 9 bases. The CDR3 covers 15 residues. The junction had 5 bases not matched to a gene; V was cut back by 3 bases and J by 3 bases. Germline V gene sequence: CDR1 KGHSH, CDR2 LQKENI. The full variable domain, completed using reference TRBV18 and TRBJ1-1, is NAGVMQNPRHLVRRRGQEARLRCSPMKGHSHVYWYRQLPEEGLKFMVYLQKENIIDESGMPKERFSAEFPKEGPSILRIQQVVRGDSAAYFCASSPDRGWHTEAFFGQGTRLTVV.

The gene calls are TRBV27 and TRBJ2-1; no firm D call. The CDR3 consists of 13 residues. Trimming took off 6 bases at V and 0 bases at J, with 6 bases between the two ends. Germline V gene sequence: CDR1 MNHEY, CDR2 SMNVEV (reference sequence). The CDR3 DNA reads as TGTGCCAGCAGCGATAGCTCCTACAATGAGCAGTTCTTC. Protein product: CASSDSSYNEQFF.

The chain uses TRBV5-6 and TRBJ1-4; TRBD1 agrees at 7 bases. Per germline, CDR1 SGHDT and CDR2 YYEEEE. The CDR3 has 15 residues. Trimming removed 3 bases from V and 5 bases from J; junction bases left unmatched: 7. The CDR3 coding sequence is TGTGCCAGCAGCTACGAACAGGGGACCAATGAAAAACTGTTTTTT. Translation: CASSYEQGTNEKLFF.

J is TRBJ1-5 and V is TRBV27; a possible D gene is TRBD1 (6 bases). Trimming pared 7 bases from V and 4 bases from J, leaving 17 bases between. CDR1 is MNHEY and CDR2 is SMNVEV in the germline V gene (reference sequence). The CDR3 length is 15 residues. CDR3 region: CASMPRWTANQPQHF. CDR3 DNA sequence: TGTGCCAGCATGCCGCGCTGGACAGCTAATCAGCCCCAGCATTTT.